This entry describes one T cell receptor (beta chain). Its antigen is unknown. This sample is part of a study of cytomegalovirus exposure and HLA in healthy donors. General study results and limits: A later analysis reported that several of the most significant clusters appeared to be linked to common viral pathogens, among them Epstein-Barr virus.

Trimming took 4 bases from V and 5 from J; bases not matched to a gene: 2. Germline V gene lookup returns CDR1 SEHNR and CDR2 FQNEAQ (reference sequence). The CDR3 length is 14 residues. PCR primers comprised 60 Vbeta and 13 Jbeta primers. Using immunoSEQ multiplex PCR, the repertoire was profiled, and TCRdb retains in-frame clones only, with some absent. This sample has about 180,000 clones, with about three quarters found just once. The source material was PBMCs. This receptor was taken from a man aged 18 to 35 in good health and CMV-seronegative. V usage is TRBV7-9 and J usage is TRBJ1-6, with TRBD1 identical over 7 bases. The CDR3 here is CASSSDRNNSPLHF. For the CDR3, the DNA is TGTGCCAGCAGCTCGGACAGGAATAATTCACCCCTCCACTTT. The complete variable domain, with remaining parts taken from reference TRBV7-9 and TRBJ1-6, reads DTGVSQNPRHKITKRGQNVTFRCDPISEHNRLYWYRQTLGQGPEFLTYFQNEAQLEKSRLLSDRFSAERPKGSFSTLEIQRTEQGDSAMYLCASSSDRNNSPLHFGNGTRLTVT.